A single sample is the source of the 16 T cell receptor beta chains below, sequenced in a study of blood T cells in healthy people across ages. A second roughly 6 to 11 cycle PCR used barcoded and J-beta primers. Using its own MiXCR run on the 5' RACE reads, TCRdb lists one record per CDR3 protein. The data show more than 650,000 distinct CDR3 sequences, with approximately 21% seen just once and 20% to 25% held by the top ten. Material: blood. These receptor sequences come from a man between 65 and 85 years old in good health.

The chain couples TRBV3-1 to TRBJ1-5; the D is unclear. Germline V gene lookup returns CDR1 LGHDT and CDR2 YNNKEL (reference sequence). The CDR3 is made up of 12 amino acids. Trimming took off 4 bases at V and 5 bases at J, with 6 bases between the two ends. The CDR3 protein is CASSRMDQPQHF. The CDR3 DNA is TGTGCCAGCAGCCGCATGGATCAGCCCCAGCATTTT. Complete variable domain (other parts from reference TRBV3-1 and TRBJ1-5): DTAVSQTPKYLVTQMGNDKSIKCEQNLGHDTMYWYKQDSKKFLKIMFSYNNKELIINETVPNRFSPKSPDKAHLNLHINSLELGDSAVYFCASSRMDQPQHFGDGTRLSIL.

This clonotype was recorded a few times. This chain connects TRBV5-1 to TRBJ2-3, with a weak D call TRBD1 (6 bases). V lost 4 bases and J lost 4, with 10 bases in between. The germline CDR1 and CDR2 sequences are SGHRS and YFSETQ. The CDR3 is made up of 13 amino acids. The CDR3 region is CASSQGIADTQYF. DNA of the CDR3: TGCGCCAGCAGCCAGGGGATTGCAGATACGCAGTATTTT.

The chain recombines TRBV15 with TRBJ2-3; 11 bases fit TRBD2. Trimming cost V 3 bases and J 4 bases; bases outside gene matches: 6. This CDR3 region has 16 residues. Germline V gives CDR1 LNHNV, CDR2 YYDKDF (reference sequence). CDR3 amino acids: CATSSRSGGAADTQYF. The CDR3 DNA is TGTGCCACCAGCAGCCGTAGCGGGGGGGCTGCAGATACGCAGTATTTT.

This rearrangement joins TRBV5-1 to TRBJ1-4, with D perhaps TRBD1 (5 bases). The CDR3 extends over 14 amino acids. V gave up 2 bases and J gave up 8 bases, with 13 bases separating them. Germline V gene data show CDR1 as SGHRS and CDR2 as YFSETQ. The CDR3 sequence: CASSLNRLEEKLFF. The CDR3 nucleotides are TGCGCCAGCAGCTTAAACAGGCTAGAGGAAAAACTGTTTTTT.

This chain uses TRBV9 with TRBJ2-5; TRBD2 might be the D (6 bases). The CDR3 consists of 13 residues. CDR1 is SGDLS, CDR2 YYNGEE, per germline. Trimming removed 4 bases from V and 7 bases from J, with 14 bases in between. CDR3 region: CASSTPLGGTQYF. DNA of the CDR3: TGTGCCAGCAGCACACCCCTGGGGGGGACCCAGTACTTC.

This clonotype was seen a few times. The chain has TRBV3-1 and TRBJ2-5; no reliable D call. This CDR3 spans 14 amino acids. V dropped 1 base and J dropped 1 base, with 7 bases sitting between them. Germline CDR1 reads LGHDT; CDR2 reads YNNKEL (reference sequence). Here the CDR3 DNA reads TGTGCCAGCAGCCAAGTCAACAGCCAAGAGACCCAGTACTTC. Translated, it gives CASSQVNSQETQYF.

A few counts support this clonotype. The CDR3 region has the DNA TGCAGTGCTAGAGTGTCCACCTCCTATGGCTACACCTTC. Translation gives CSARVSTSYGYTF. This chain uses TRBV20-1 with TRBJ1-2; D is ambiguous. Germline assignment: CDR1 DFQATT and CDR2 SNEGSKA (reference sequence). The CDR3 runs 13 residues. V was cut by 1 base and J by 4 bases, with 10 bases left in between.

This clonotype turned up a few times. The gene calls are TRBV28 and TRBJ1-2, with a possible D match to TRBD1 (6 bases). CDR3 length equals 14 residues. Trimming removed 3 bases from V and 3 bases from J, with 11 bases in between. Germline assignment: CDR1 MDHEN and CDR2 SYDVKM. The CDR3 sequence: CASSLSRGDYGYTF. The CDR3 region has the DNA TGTGCCAGCAGTTTGTCCAGGGGTGACTATGGCTACACCTTC.

CDR3 region: CASSPQGEMNTEAFF. For the CDR3, the DNA is TGTGCCAGCAGTCCCCAGGGGGAAATGAACACTGAAGCTTTCTTT. The chain carries TRBV12-3 or TRBV12-4 and TRBJ1-1; 7 bases are a match to TRBD1. Trimming took 5 bases from V and 0 from J; bases not matched to a gene: 6. The CDR3 spans 15 residues.

The chain combines TRBV6-4 with TRBJ2-3, with a tentative D call TRBD2 (6 bases). V lost 6 bases and J 4 bases, leaving 14 bases between the germline ends. The CDR3 has 14 amino acids. Germline assignment: CDR1 MRHNA and CDR2 SNTAGT. The CDR3 nucleotides are TGTGCCAGCAGCCCCCTCCGGGACTCAGATACGCAGTATTTT. Protein sequence: CASSPLRDSDTQYF.

This clonotype was seen only a few times. The CDR3 DNA reads as TGCAGTGCCCCGGGACGGGAGAATAGCAATCAGCCCCAGCATTTT. Encoded protein: CSAPGRENSNQPQHF. V gene TRBV20-1 combines with J gene TRBJ1-5, with D possibly TRBD1 on 5 matching bases. The CDR3 spans 15 residues. Between the trimmed V and J ends, which lost 6 bases and 0 bases, there was a span of 15 bases. Germline V gene data show CDR1 as DFQATT and CDR2 as SNEGSKA (reference sequence).

This clonotype was seen a handful of times. This sequence joins TRBV18 and TRBJ2-3, with D possibly called TRBD1 or TRBD2 (5 bases each). The length of the CDR3 is 16 residues. Germline CDR1 KGHSH, CDR2 LQKENI. V was shortened by 3 bases and J by 7 bases, with 20 bases between the two germline ends. CDR3 in amino acids: CASSPAAGQGLNTQYF. CDR3 sequence (DNA): TGTGCCAGCTCACCGGCGGCGGGCCAGGGTCTAAATACGCAGTATTTT.

This clonotype was found a few times. The chain carries TRBV27 and TRBJ1-2; tentatively, D is TRBD1 (5 bases). The CDR3 loop spans 16 amino acids. Germline lookup yields CDR1 MNHEY and CDR2 SMNVEV (reference sequence). The V gene lost 6 bases and the J gene lost 2 bases, with 19 bases spanning the gap. This chain's CDR3 is CASRGELGRQNYGYTF. For the CDR3, the DNA is TGTGCCAGCAGGGGGGAATTGGGACGGCAAAACTATGGCTACACCTTC.

This clonotype was counted only a few times. A much larger clone sits a single nucleotide away, making a read error possible. This chain joins TRBV29-1 and TRBJ1-6; 8 positions agree with TRBD1. The CDR3 has 13 residues. Germline V lookup: CDR1 SQVTM, CDR2 ANQGSEA. The CDR3 reads CGVVDRVGSPLHF. The DNA of the CDR3 is TGCGGCGTTGTGGACAGGGTTGGTTCACCCCTCCACTTT.

A few counts support this clonotype. The chain employs TRBV21-1 and TRBJ2-7; TRBD1 is taken as the D call from the table, unchecked against the DNA. The closer fit of TRBJ2-5 to the DNA end suggests the J call may be wrong. TRBV21-1 is marked as a pseudogene. The CDR3 runs to 15 residues. The CDR3 loop reads CARRGGDKGMKTQYF. CDR3 DNA sequence: TGTGCCAGACGGGGAGGGGACAAGGGGATGAAGACCCAGTACTTC.

This chain joins TRBV12-3 or TRBV12-4 and TRBJ2-7; D could derive from TRBD1 or TRBD2 (6 bases each). The CDR3 runs 12 residues. Trimming took 3 bases from V and 8 from J, leaving 11 bases between them. The DNA for the CDR3 is TGTGCCAGCAGTTTGGGACGGGGGCAGCAGTACTTC. It is translated as CASSLGRGQQYF.